The clone carrying this TCR beta chain occurred once. This table comes from immunoSEQ multiplex PCR, and its TCRdb copy is limited to in-frame clones, with some not included. The table shows some 250,000 clones, with around 90% occurring only once. The data are from a study of blood T cell repertoires in COVID-19. The sample consisted of peripheral blood. The receptor was derived from a woman aged 35 to 49 who had recovered from COVID-19.

The DNA of the CDR3 is TGTGCCAGCTCACCAGTCTCGGGAACCGGGGAGCTGTTTTTT. Amino acids: CASSPVSGTGELFF. The V and J genes are TRBV18 and TRBJ2-2; the D gene is possibly TRBD2 (5 bases). The CDR3 totals 14 residues. Germline values: CDR1 KGHSH, CDR2 LQKENI. Trimming pared 2 bases from V and 5 bases from J, leaving 9 bases between.